A single sample gave rise to the 26 T cell receptor beta chains below, sequenced in a study of blood T cell repertoires in COVID-19. Assay used: immunoSEQ multiplex PCR; TCRdb lists only in-frame clones, some missing. The sample contains nearly 400,000 clones, roughly 90% of which appear only once. Sequences were obtained from PBMCs or T cells enriched from blood (not recorded which). All receptors derive from a woman in her 30s who had recovered from COVID-19.

This chain connects TRBV11-2 to TRBJ2-5, with TRBD2 matching 10 bases. Germline trimming cut 0 bases from V and 4 bases from J; bases unmatched to any gene: 14. Germline assignment: CDR1 SGHAT and CDR2 FQNNGV. The CDR3 length is 19 residues. This chain's CDR3 is CASSLDPPSGRARRETQYF. CDR3 sequence (DNA): TGTGCCAGCAGCTTAGATCCTCCTAGCGGGAGAGCTCGGAGAGAGACCCAGTACTTC.

The V and J genes are TRBV5-4 and TRBJ2-7; 7 bases match TRBD2. The CDR3 is 13 amino acids. With 3 bases clipped from V and 8 bases from J, the junction kept 8 bases outside the gene matches. CDR1 and CDR2 (germline): SGHNT, YYREEE (reference sequence). This chain's CDR3 is CASSSTTGTKQYF. The DNA of the CDR3 is TGTGCCAGCAGCTCGACCACCGGGACTAAGCAGTACTTC.

The chain uses TRBV20-1 and TRBJ2-7, with 7 positions matching TRBD1. The CDR3 contains 13 residues. V lost 3 bases, J lost 5 bases, and 7 bases stayed unmatched. Germline CDR1 and CDR2: DFQATT and SNEGSKA (reference sequence). The CDR3 protein is CSASRTRGNEQYF. In nucleotides, the CDR3 is TGCAGTGCTAGTCGAACCAGGGGGAACGAGCAGTACTTC.

In this sample, this clone turned up once. The V gene is TRBV6-4, the J gene TRBJ2-3; tentative D call: TRBD2 (5 bases). The CDR3 spans 14 residues. V lost 4 bases and J 4 bases, leaving 12 bases between the germline ends. The germline V gene encodes CDR1 MRHNA and CDR2 SNTAGT. CDR3 in amino acids: CASSAHTLADTQYF. The CDR3 DNA is TGTGCCAGCAGTGCGCACACACTAGCAGATACGCAGTATTTT.

The chain couples TRBV9 to TRBJ1-3, with 7 nucleotides matching TRBD1. CDR3 length: 16 residues. After removal of 4 bases from V and 2 bases from J, the junction contained 9 bases not matched to a gene. The V gene's germline CDR1 is SGDLS and CDR2 YYNGEE. CDR3 DNA: TGTGCCAGCAGCCCGTGGACAGGAGTGACTGGAAACACCATATATTTT. It codes for CASSPWTGVTGNTIYF.

This rearrangement joins TRBV21-1 to TRBJ1-2; TRBD1 is the table's D call, not checked against the DNA. TRBV21-1 is a recognized pseudogene. The CDR3 consists of 17 residues. CDR3 in DNA: TGTGCCAGCAGCAACCTACGAGAGGGGGCAGTATTCTATGGCTACACCTTC. Its translation: CASSNLREGAVFYGYTF.

The chain links TRBV11-2 to TRBJ2-2, with unresolved D. Trimming pared 0 bases from V and 9 bases from J, leaving 11 bases between. The CDR3 is 14 residues long. The germline CDR1 and CDR2 sequences are SGHAT and FQNNGV. The CDR3 DNA reads as TGTGCCAGCAGCTTAGATCCTTTGTTGTGGGAGCTGTTTTTT. Its protein is CASSLDPLLWELFF.

This chain uses TRBV29-1 with TRBJ2-7; 8 bases match TRBD1. The V and J ends lost 8 bases and 2 bases, in that order; junction bases with no gene match: 11. The CDR3 runs to 14 residues. CDR1 and CDR2 (germline): SQVTM, ANQGSEA. As DNA, the CDR3 is TGCAGCTACTCCGGGACAGGTACCCCCTACGAGCAGTACTTC. It specifies CSYSGTGTPYEQYF.

The table lists this clone with a few counts. This chain connects TRBV5-1 to TRBJ1-2, with 9 positions matching TRBD1. CDR1 SGHRS and CDR2 YFSETQ come from the germline V gene. V trimming: 4 bases; J trimming: 0 bases; junction bases outside the gene matches: 4. This CDR3 is built from 15 residues. CDR3 DNA: TGCGCCAGCAGCCCTGGGACAGGGCCTAACTATGGCTACACCTTC. Protein: CASSPGTGPNYGYTF. The full variable domain, with the rest looked up from reference TRBV5-1 and TRBJ1-2, is KAGVTQTPRYLIKTRGQQVTLSCSPISGHRSVSWYQQTPGQGLQFLFEYFSETQRNKGNFPGRFSGRQFSNSRSEMNVSTLELGDSALYLCASSPGTGPNYGYTFGSGTRLTVV.

The rearrangement joins TRBV3-1 (or the pseudogene TRBV3-2) to TRBJ2-7; the match to TRBD2 covers 8 bases. CDR3 size: 15 residues. Germline V gene data show CDR1 as LGHDT and CDR2 as YNNKEL (reference sequence). V shed 7 bases, J shed 6 bases, and the junction held 14 bases outside the gene matches. CDR3 loop: CASTSGGTRSTEQYF. In nucleotides, the CDR3 is TGTGCCAGCACCTCGGGAGGGACTAGATCTACCGAGCAGTACTTC.

This chain joins TRBV11-2 and TRBJ2-5; TRBD2 might be the D (5 bases). Germline V lookup: CDR1 SGHAT, CDR2 FQNNGV. The ends were cut back, 1 base at V and 4 bases at J, with 13 bases in the middle. The CDR3 sequence is 15 residues long. The CDR3 loop reads CASSLAVQRRETQYF. The CDR3 region has the DNA TGTGCCAGCAGCTTAGCGGTACAGCGGCGAGAGACCCAGTACTTC. The complete variable domain, with remaining parts taken from reference TRBV11-2 and TRBJ2-5, reads EAGVAQSPRYKIIEKRQSVAFWCNPISGHATLYWYQQILGQGPKLLIQFQNNGVVDDSQLPKDRFSAERLKGVDSTLKIQPAKLEDSAVYLCASSLAVQRRETQYFGPGTRLLVL.

This clone was seen just once. The chain recombines TRBV19 with TRBJ2-5; the D gene is possibly TRBD2 (5 bases). The V gene lost 3 bases and the J gene lost 11 bases, with 19 bases spanning the gap. Germline V gives CDR1 LNHDA, CDR2 SQIVND (reference sequence). The CDR3 has 14 residues. For the CDR3, the DNA is TGTGCCAGTAGTATCGAGACTATGACCAGCCAACAGTACTTC. Its protein is CASSIETMTSQQYF. Filled out from reference TRBV19 and TRBJ2-5, the complete variable domain reads DGGITQSPKYLFRKEGQNVTLSCEQNLNHDAMYWYRQDPGQGLRLIYYSQIVNDFQKGDIAEGYSVSREKKESFPLTVTSAQKNPTAFYLCASSIETMTSQQYFGPGTRLLVL.

The V and J genes are TRBV3-1 (or the pseudogene TRBV3-2) and TRBJ1-2, with a tentative D call TRBD1 (5 bases). This CDR3 has 15 amino acids. Trimming took 6 bases from V and 1 from J, leaving 15 bases between them. Germline CDR1 is LGHDT and CDR2 is YNNKEL (reference sequence). DNA for the CDR3: TGTGCCAGCAGTCGGACGGGGGTGTTTAACTATGGCTACACCTTC. The encoded protein is CASSRTGVFNYGYTF.

The V and J genes are TRBV28 and TRBJ1-5, with D perhaps matching TRBD1 (5 bases). Germline V lookup: CDR1 MDHEN, CDR2 SYDVKM. Trimming left V 5 bases short and J 7 bases short, with 12 bases between. This CDR3 spans 13 amino acids. The CDR3 DNA follows: TGTGCCAGCAGTGGGCAGGGAAGACAGCCCCAGCATTTT. Protein sequence: CASSGQGRQPQHF.

This chain joins TRBV6-1 and TRBJ1-3; no firm D call. Germline CDR1 and CDR2: MNHNS and SASEGT. This CDR3 is 16 amino acids long. V was pared by 2 bases and J by 1 base, with 12 bases between. The CDR3 sequence is CASSESRVASGNTIYF. DNA of the CDR3: TGTGCCAGCAGTGAAAGTAGGGTAGCGTCTGGAAACACCATATATTTT.

Of note for this clone: Germline is not matched at one junction end, which may reflect a read error. This chain joins TRBV7-9 and TRBJ2-1, with a tentative D call TRBD2 (6 bases). Germline loops: CDR1 SEHNR, CDR2 FQNEAQ (reference sequence). The CDR3 is 14 amino acids. CDR3 loop: CATSGPSSYNEQFF. CDR3 sequence (DNA): TGTGCCACCAGCGGGCCGAGCTCCTACAATGAGCAGTTCTTC.

The CDR3 here is CASSGSGSLSYNEQFF. In nucleotides, the CDR3 is TGTGCCAGCAGCGGTAGCGGGAGCCTCTCCTACAATGAGCAGTTCTTC. The V gene is TRBV9, the J gene TRBJ2-1, with 9 bases fitting TRBD2. The CDR3 has 16 residues. CDR1 SGDLS and CDR2 YYNGEE come from the germline V gene. The junction had 4 bases not matched to a gene; V was cut back by 3 bases and J by 0 bases.

The chain joins TRBV19 to TRBJ1-5; tentative D call: TRBD1 (5 bases). This CDR3 has 14 amino acids. Germline lookup yields CDR1 LNHDA and CDR2 SQIVND (reference sequence). V dropped 3 bases and J dropped 3 bases, with 9 bases sitting between them. CDR3: CASSIAGDNQPQHF. In DNA form, the CDR3 reads TGTGCCAGTAGTATCGCGGGGGACAATCAGCCCCAGCATTTT.

V is TRBV25-1 and J is TRBJ2-1; the D gene is possibly TRBD1 (6 bases). The ends were cut back, 9 bases at V and 0 bases at J, with 9 bases in the middle. The germline V gene encodes CDR1 MGHDK and CDR2 SYGVNS. CDR3 length: 13 residues. CDR3 bases: TGTGCCAGTACAGGGAGCTCCTACAATGAGCAGTTCTTC. Protein sequence: CASTGSSYNEQFF.

This chain joins TRBV30 and TRBJ2-5, with D maybe TRBD2 (5 bases). This CDR3 has 12 residues. The germline V gene encodes CDR1 GTSNPN and CDR2 SVGIG (reference sequence). With 3 bases removed from V and 5 bases from J, the gap between germline ends came to 10 bases. The CDR3 sequence is CAWSITRETQYF. The CDR3 DNA is TGTGCCTGGAGCATAACTAGGGAGACCCAGTACTTC. The variable domain in full, completed from reference TRBV30 and TRBJ2-5, reads SQTIHQWPATLVQPVGSPLSLECTVEGTSNPNLYWYRQAAGRGLQLLFYSVGIGQISSEVPQNLSASRPQDRQFILSSKKLLLSDSGFYLCAWSITRETQYFGPGTRLLVL.

J is TRBJ1-1 and V is TRBV4-3; D ambiguous. The CDR3 totals 15 residues. The V end lost 4 bases, the J end lost 1 base, and 13 bases lay between the germline ends. CDR1 and CDR2 from the germline V gene are LGHNA and YSLEER. The chain's CDR3 is CASSLLRVPNTEAFF. CDR3 DNA: TGCGCCAGCAGCCTCCTCCGGGTCCCGAACACTGAAGCTTTCTTT.

J is TRBJ2-7 and V is TRBV7-9, with D perhaps matching TRBD1 (5 bases). The V and J ends lost 5 bases and 2 bases respectively, with 10 bases between them. Germline assignment: CDR1 SEHNR and CDR2 FQNEAQ (reference sequence). The length of the CDR3 is 13 residues. CDR3 DNA: TGTGCCAGCAGCCCCGGACATACCTACGAGCAGTACTTC. Amino acids: CASSPGHTYEQYF.

CDR3 protein: CSVERGGHSYNEQFF. The CDR3, as DNA: TGCAGCGTTGAGCGGGGGGGTCATTCCTACAATGAGCAGTTCTTC. This sequence joins TRBV29-1 and TRBJ2-1, with TRBD2 identical over 9 bases. The CDR3 totals 15 residues. The V gene's germline CDR1 is SQVTM and CDR2 ANQGSEA. J lost 1 base, V lost 3 bases, and 4 bases had no gene match.

In regard to this clone: This CDR3 is also generated by other DNA sequences in the sample. The chain has TRBV15 and TRBJ2-7; a possible D gene is TRBD2 (5 bases). The CDR3 consists of 12 residues. V dropped 2 bases and J dropped 7 bases, with 9 bases sitting between them. Germline CDR1 LNHNV, CDR2 YYDKDF (reference sequence). CDR3: CATSRLTGEQYF. The CDR3 coding sequence is TGTGCCACCAGCAGACTTACGGGGGAGCAGTACTTC.

The chain combines TRBV2 with TRBJ2-5, with 10 bases fitting TRBD2. The trim removed 3 bases at V and 7 bases at J, leaving 8 bases unmatched. CDR3 length: 15 residues. Per germline, CDR1 SNHLY and CDR2 FYNNEI. CDR3 region: CASSDALAGVGTQYF. CDR3 DNA: TGTGCCAGCAGTGACGCGCTAGCGGGGGTAGGGACCCAGTACTTC.

The chain couples TRBV18 to TRBJ1-6; D perhaps matches TRBD1 (5 bases). V lost 6 bases and J lost 3, with 15 bases in between. Germline V CDR1 and CDR2: KGHSH, LQKENI. This CDR3 has 16 amino acids. In DNA form, the CDR3 reads TGTGCCAGCTCTCCCCTCCGCAGGGTCTATAATTCACCCCTCCACTTT. Translation: CASSPLRRVYNSPLHF.